The 13 T cell receptor beta chains below come from one sample, sequenced in a study of Graves' ophthalmopathy and Graves' hyperthyroidism. The authors amplified TCR beta CDR3 regions, and they did so from RNA transcripts for repertoire sequencing. Second-round multiplex PCR followed a first-round RT-PCR using HTBI primers. TCRdb analysed the multiplex PCR reads with MiXCR anew, one entry per CDR3 protein. The data contain about 390,000 distinct CDR3 sequences, 15% of them seen just once; the ten biggest clones take up approximately 7%. Sequencing was performed on peripheral blood. All receptors derive from a woman aged 18 to 35 with stable Graves' hyperthyroidism.

The chain has TRBV10-3 and TRBJ2-7; TRBD2 matches 8 bases. J lost 4 bases, V lost 6 bases, and 8 bases had no gene match. Looked up from germline, CDR1 is ENHRY and CDR2 is SYGVKD. The CDR3 is 14 residues long. The CDR3 bases are TGTGCCATCAGCGTCGGACTAGCTTCGTACGAGCAGTACTTC. Translated: CAISVGLASYEQYF.

This clonotype was seen repeatedly, ten times or more. The chain couples TRBV5-1 to TRBJ2-7, with 12 bases that match TRBD1. Germline V gene data show CDR1 as SGHRS and CDR2 as YFSETQ. V was clipped by 4 bases and J by 2 bases; unmatched bases: 7. The CDR3 is made up of 16 amino acids. The CDR3 sequence is CASSVRGTGGAYEQYF. The CDR3 DNA is TGCGCCAGCAGCGTCAGAGGGACAGGGGGCGCCTACGAGCAGTACTTC. Together with reference TRBV5-1 and TRBJ2-7, the CDR3 gives the full variable domain: KAGVTQTPRYLIKTRGQQVTLSCSPISGHRSVSWYQQTPGQGLQFLFEYFSETQRNKGNFPGRFSGRQFSNSRSEMNVSTLELGDSALYLCASSVRGTGGAYEQYFGPGTRLTVT.

V usage is TRBV5-1 and J usage is TRBJ1-6; D perhaps matches TRBD1 (6 bases). The germline V gene encodes CDR1 SGHRS and CDR2 YFSETQ. V was pared by 4 bases and J by 10 bases, with 15 bases between. The CDR3 contains 14 residues. The CDR3 loop reads CASSTGTWGSPLHF. The CDR3 nucleotides read TGCGCCAGCAGCACCGGGACATGGGGATCACCCCTCCACTTT.

This clonotype was detected many times. The CDR3: CSARDGTFNQPQHF. The CDR3 nucleotides read TGCAGTGCTAGAGATGGCACCTTCAATCAGCCCCAGCATTTT. The V and J genes are TRBV20-1 and TRBJ1-5; D ambiguous. The CDR3 extends over 14 amino acids. The ends were cut back, 0 bases at V and 3 bases at J, with 9 bases in the middle. CDR1 is DFQATT and CDR2 is SNEGSKA in the germline V gene (reference sequence).

This clonotype has a count of ten or more. The chain carries TRBV20-1 and TRBJ1-1, with 9 bases that match TRBD1. CDR1 is DFQATT, CDR2 SNEGSKA, per germline (reference sequence). The V gene end was trimmed by 4 bases and the J gene end by 4 bases; junction bases not matched to a gene: 7. This CDR3 comprises 14 residues. CDR3 sequence reads: CSAIFWDRVTEAFF. DNA of the CDR3: TGCAGTGCTATCTTCTGGGACAGGGTCACTGAAGCTTTCTTT.

This clonotype was observed at least ten times. The V gene is TRBV29-1, the J gene TRBJ1-2; D is unresolved. Trimming took off 5 bases at V and 0 bases at J, with 16 bases between the two ends. CDR1 is SQVTM, CDR2 ANQGSEA, per germline. The CDR3 contains 15 residues. The CDR3 reads CSVITRTRTNYGYTF. The CDR3 bases are TGCAGCGTTATAACCAGAACAAGAACTAACTATGGCTACACCTTC.

This clonotype was recorded many times. The rearrangement links TRBV5-1 to TRBJ1-1; no definite D call. The CDR3 consists of 16 residues. Trimming removed 0 bases at V and 0 bases at J, with 12 bases between. The germline CDR1 and CDR2 sequences are SGHRS and YFSETQ. This CDR3 is CASSLVPAGVNTEAFF. DNA of the CDR3: TGCGCCAGCAGCTTGGTACCAGCAGGAGTGAACACTGAAGCTTTCTTT.

This clonotype was seen repeatedly, ten times or more. The chain recombines TRBV29-1 with TRBJ2-5; maybe TRBD1 (6 bases). Trimming stripped 6 bases from V and 5 bases from J, with 22 bases between. Germline V gives CDR1 SQVTM, CDR2 ANQGSEA. The CDR3 length is 15 residues. CDR3 DNA sequence: TGCAGCGTGGTCTTATTACAGGGAATTCGGGAGACCCAGTACTTC. Protein sequence: CSVVLLQGIRETQYF.

In this sample, this clonotype turned up once. CDR3: CASSSGTGSLLNTEAFF. CDR3 nucleotide sequence: TGTGCCAGCAGCTCCGGGACAGGGAGCCTTTTGAACACTGAAGCTTTCTTT. The chain uses TRBV12-3 or TRBV12-4 and TRBJ1-1; 9 bases agree with TRBD1. V shed 6 bases and J 0 bases; nucleotides not matched to a gene: 11. This CDR3 has 17 amino acids.

This clonotype was recorded many times. The chain recombines TRBV6-2 or TRBV6-3 with TRBJ2-2, with 11 bases identical to TRBD1. The CDR3 contains 17 residues. After removal of 4 bases from V and 0 bases from J, the junction contained 4 bases not matched to a gene. In germline, CDR1 is MNHEY, CDR2 SVGEGT. CDR3 region: CASSSLGQGANTGELFF. For the CDR3, the DNA is TGTGCCAGCAGTTCCCTGGGACAGGGGGCGAACACCGGGGAGCTGTTTTTT.

This clonotype came up a few times. The V call is TRBV5-1, the J call TRBJ1-3; no clear D. CDR3 size: 15 residues. Looked up from germline, CDR1 is SGHRS and CDR2 is YFSETQ. Trimming cost V 4 bases and J 1 base, with 12 bases left between them. CDR3 sequence reads: CASSLGLQSGNTIYF. The DNA for the CDR3 is TGCGCCAGCAGCCTAGGACTCCAGTCTGGAAACACCATATATTTT.

This clonotype appeared many times. The chain couples TRBV12-3 or TRBV12-4 to TRBJ1-2, with D possibly TRBD1 on 5 matching bases. This CDR3 is built from 17 residues. V gave up 8 bases and J gave up 7 bases, with 29 bases separating them. The CDR3 sequence is CASGPLVSFGASGGYTF. The CDR3 DNA reads as TGTGCCAGCGGTCCACTCGTCAGCTTCGGGGCCTCGGGTGGCTACACCTTC.

At least ten counts were recorded for this clonotype. The chain joins TRBV6-5 to TRBJ1-2; TRBD1 might be the D (6 bases). The CDR3 contains 14 residues. Per the germline V gene, CDR1 is MNHEY and CDR2 is SVGAGI. Between the trimmed V and J ends, which lost 2 bases and 4 bases, there was a span of 11 bases. The CDR3 nucleotides read TGTGCCAGCAGTTACCCGGGAGGGGGCTATGGCTACACCTTC. This codes for CASSYPGGGYGYTF.